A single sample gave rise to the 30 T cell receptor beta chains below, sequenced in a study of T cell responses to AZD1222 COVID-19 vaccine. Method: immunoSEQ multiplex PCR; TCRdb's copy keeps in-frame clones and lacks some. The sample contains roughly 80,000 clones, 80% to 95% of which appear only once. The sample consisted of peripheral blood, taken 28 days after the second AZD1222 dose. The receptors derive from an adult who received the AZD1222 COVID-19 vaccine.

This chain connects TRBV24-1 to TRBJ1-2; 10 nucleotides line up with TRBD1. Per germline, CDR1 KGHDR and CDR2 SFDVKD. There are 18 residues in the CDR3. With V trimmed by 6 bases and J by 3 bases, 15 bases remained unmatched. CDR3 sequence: CATSSSGTGVFLDYGYTF. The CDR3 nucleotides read TGTGCCACCAGTTCCTCCGGGACAGGGGTTTTCCTCGACTATGGCTACACCTTC.

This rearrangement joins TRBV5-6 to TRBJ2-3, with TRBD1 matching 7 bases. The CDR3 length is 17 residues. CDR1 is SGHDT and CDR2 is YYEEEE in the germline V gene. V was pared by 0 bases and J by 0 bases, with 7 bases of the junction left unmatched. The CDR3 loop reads CASSLGPYRGSTDTQYF. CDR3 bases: TGTGCCAGCAGCTTGGGGCCCTACAGGGGCAGCACAGATACGCAGTATTTT.

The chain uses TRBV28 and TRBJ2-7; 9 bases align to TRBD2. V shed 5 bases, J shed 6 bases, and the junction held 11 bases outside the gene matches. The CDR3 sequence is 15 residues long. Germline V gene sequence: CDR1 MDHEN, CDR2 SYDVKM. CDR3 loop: CASSPWAGLASEQYF. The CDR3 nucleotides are TGTGCCAGCAGTCCGTGGGCGGGACTAGCTTCCGAGCAGTACTTC.

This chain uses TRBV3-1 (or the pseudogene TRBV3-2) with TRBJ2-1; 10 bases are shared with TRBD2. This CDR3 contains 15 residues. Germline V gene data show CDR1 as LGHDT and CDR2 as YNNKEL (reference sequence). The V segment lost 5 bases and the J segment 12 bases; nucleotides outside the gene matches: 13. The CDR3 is CASSGEGLAASRQFF. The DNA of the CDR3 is TGTGCCAGCAGCGGGGAAGGACTAGCGGCATCGCGGCAGTTCTTC.

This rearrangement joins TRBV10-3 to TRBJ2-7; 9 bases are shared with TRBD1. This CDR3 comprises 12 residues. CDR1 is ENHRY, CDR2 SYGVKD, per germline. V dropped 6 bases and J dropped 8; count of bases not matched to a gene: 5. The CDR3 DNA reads TGTGCCATCAGGGACAGGGGATCCCAGCAGTACTTC. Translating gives CAIRDRGSQQYF.

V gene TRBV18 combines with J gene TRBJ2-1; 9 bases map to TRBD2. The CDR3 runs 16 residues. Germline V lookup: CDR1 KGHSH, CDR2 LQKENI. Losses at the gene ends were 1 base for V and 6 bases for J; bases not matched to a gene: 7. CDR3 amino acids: CASSPLKREVTNEQFF. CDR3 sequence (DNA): TGTGCCAGCTCACCACTAAAGCGGGAGGTTACCAATGAGCAGTTCTTC.

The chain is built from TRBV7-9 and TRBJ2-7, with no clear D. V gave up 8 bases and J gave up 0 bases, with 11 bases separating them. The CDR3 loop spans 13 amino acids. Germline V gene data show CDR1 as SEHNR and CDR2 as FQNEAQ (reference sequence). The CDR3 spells CASGGASSYEQYF. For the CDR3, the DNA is TGTGCCAGCGGCGGAGCCAGCTCCTACGAGCAGTACTTC.

For the CDR3, the DNA is TGCGCCAGCAGTGACTCGACTAGCGGGAACGAGCAGTACTTC. Amino acid sequence: CASSDSTSGNEQYF. The genes are TRBV10-1 and TRBJ2-7, with 11 bases aligning to TRBD2. CDR1 and CDR2 from the germline V gene are WNHNN and SYGVQD (reference sequence). V lost 3 bases and J lost 5; bases outside the gene matches: 3. The CDR3 sequence is 14 residues long.

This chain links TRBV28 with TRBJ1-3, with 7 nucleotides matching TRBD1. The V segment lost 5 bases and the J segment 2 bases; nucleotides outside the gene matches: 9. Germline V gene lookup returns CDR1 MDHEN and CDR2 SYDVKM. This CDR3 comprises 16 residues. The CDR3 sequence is CASSAPTGTTGNTIYF. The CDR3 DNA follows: TGTGCCAGCAGTGCACCGACAGGGACAACTGGAAACACCATATATTTT.

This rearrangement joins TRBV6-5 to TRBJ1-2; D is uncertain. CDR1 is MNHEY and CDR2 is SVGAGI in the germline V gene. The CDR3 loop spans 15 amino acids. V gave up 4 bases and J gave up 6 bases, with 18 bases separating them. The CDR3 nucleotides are TGTGCCAGCAGTTCTCTTCGGTTGAAGACCAATGGCTACACCTTC. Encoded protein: CASSSLRLKTNGYTF.

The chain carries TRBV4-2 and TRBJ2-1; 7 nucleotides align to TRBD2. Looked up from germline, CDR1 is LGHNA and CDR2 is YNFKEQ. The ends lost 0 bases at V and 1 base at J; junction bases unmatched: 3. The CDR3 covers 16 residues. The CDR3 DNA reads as TGTGCCAGCAGCCAAGAAGCTAGCGGATCCTACAATGAGCAGTTCTTC. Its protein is CASSQEASGSYNEQFF.

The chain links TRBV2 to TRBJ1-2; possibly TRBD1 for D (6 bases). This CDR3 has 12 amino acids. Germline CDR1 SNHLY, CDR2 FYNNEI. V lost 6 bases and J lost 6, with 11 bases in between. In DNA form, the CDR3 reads TGTGCCAGCAGGTTGGGGGGCGATGGCTACACCTTC. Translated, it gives CASRLGGDGYTF.

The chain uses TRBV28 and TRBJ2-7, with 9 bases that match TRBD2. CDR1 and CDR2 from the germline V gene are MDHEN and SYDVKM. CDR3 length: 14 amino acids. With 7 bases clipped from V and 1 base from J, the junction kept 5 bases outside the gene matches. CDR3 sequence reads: CASTASGKSYEQYF. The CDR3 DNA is TGTGCCAGCACAGCTAGCGGGAAATCCTACGAGCAGTACTTC.

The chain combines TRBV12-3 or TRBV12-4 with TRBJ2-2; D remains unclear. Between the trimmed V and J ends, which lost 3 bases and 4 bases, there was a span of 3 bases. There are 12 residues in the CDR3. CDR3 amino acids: CASSFGTGELFF. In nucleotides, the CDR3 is TGTGCCAGCAGTTTCGGCACCGGGGAGCTGTTTTTT.

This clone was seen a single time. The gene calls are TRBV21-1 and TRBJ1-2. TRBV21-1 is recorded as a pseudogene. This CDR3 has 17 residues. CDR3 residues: CASTLTGTSLSGCGYTF. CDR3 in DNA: TGTGCCAGCACCCTCACCGGGACCTCTCTCTCCGGCTGTGGCTACACCTTC.

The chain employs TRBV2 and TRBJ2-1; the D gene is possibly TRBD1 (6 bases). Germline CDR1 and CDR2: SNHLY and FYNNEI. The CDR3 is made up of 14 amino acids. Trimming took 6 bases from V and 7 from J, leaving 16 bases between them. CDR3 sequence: CASSVTQGLNEQFF. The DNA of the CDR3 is TGTGCCAGCAGCGTTACACAGGGCCTAAATGAGCAGTTCTTC.

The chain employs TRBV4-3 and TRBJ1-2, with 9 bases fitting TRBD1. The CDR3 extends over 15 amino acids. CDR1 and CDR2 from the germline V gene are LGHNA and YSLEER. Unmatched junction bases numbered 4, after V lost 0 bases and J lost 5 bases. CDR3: CASSQDGQGIYGYTF. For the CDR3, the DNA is TGCGCCAGCAGCCAAGATGGACAGGGGATATATGGCTACACCTTC.

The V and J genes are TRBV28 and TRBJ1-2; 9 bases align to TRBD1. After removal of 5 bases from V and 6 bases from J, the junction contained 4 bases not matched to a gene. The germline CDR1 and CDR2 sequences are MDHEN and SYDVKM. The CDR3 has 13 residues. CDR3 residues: CASSQTGGHGYTF. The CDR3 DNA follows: TGTGCCAGCAGTCAAACAGGGGGCCATGGCTACACCTTC.

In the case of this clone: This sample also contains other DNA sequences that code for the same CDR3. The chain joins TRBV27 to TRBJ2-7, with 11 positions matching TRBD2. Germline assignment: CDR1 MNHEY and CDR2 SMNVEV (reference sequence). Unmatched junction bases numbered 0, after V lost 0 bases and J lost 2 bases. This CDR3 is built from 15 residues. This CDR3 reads CASSLSSGRAYEQYF. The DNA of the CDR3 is TGTGCCAGCAGTTTATCTAGCGGGAGGGCCTACGAGCAGTACTTC.

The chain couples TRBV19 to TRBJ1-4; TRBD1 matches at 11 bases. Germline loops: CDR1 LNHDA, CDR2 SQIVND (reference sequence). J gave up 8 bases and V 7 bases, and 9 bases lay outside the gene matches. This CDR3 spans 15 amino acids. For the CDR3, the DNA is TGTGCCAGTACCGGGACAGGGGGAAAACACGAAAAACTGTTTTTT. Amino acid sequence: CASTGTGGKHEKLFF.

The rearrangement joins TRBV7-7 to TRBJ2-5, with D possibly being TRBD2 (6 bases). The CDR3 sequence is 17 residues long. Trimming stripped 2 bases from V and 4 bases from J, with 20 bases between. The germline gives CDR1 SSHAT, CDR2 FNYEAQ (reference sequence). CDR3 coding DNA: TGTGCCAGCAGCTTAACATTAGGACGGGGTAGCGGAGAGACCCAGTACTTC. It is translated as CASSLTLGRGSGETQYF.

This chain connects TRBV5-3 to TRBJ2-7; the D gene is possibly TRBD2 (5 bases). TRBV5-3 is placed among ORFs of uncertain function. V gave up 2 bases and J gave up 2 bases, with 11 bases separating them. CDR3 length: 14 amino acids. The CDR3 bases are TGTGCCAGAAGCTTTCGACTATATCCCTACGAGCAGTACTTC. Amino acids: CARSFRLYPYEQYF.

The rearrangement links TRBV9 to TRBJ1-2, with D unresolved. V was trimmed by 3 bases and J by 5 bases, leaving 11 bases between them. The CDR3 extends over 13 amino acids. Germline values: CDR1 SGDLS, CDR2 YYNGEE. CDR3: CASSDQVGYGYTF. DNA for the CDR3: TGTGCCAGCAGCGATCAGGTTGGATATGGCTACACCTTC.

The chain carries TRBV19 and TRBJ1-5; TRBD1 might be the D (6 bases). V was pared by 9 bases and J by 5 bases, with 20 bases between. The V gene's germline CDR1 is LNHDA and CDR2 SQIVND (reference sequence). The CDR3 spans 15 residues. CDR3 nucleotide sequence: TGTGCCAGCCTACCATTCTTCAGGGGCGATCAGCCCCAGCATTTT. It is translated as CASLPFFRGDQPQHF.

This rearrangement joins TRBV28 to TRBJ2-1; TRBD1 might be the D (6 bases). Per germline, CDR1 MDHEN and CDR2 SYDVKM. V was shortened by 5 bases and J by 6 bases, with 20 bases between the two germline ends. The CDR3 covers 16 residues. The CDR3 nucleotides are TGTGCCAGCAGTACCTCGGGGACATCAGGAGGCAATGAGCAGTTCTTC. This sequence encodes CASSTSGTSGGNEQFF.

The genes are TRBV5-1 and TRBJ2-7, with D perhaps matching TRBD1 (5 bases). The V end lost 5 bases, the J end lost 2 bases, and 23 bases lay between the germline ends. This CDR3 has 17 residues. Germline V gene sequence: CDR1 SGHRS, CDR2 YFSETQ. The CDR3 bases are TGCGCCAGCAGTGGGGCAATAGCCGATAGGCTTCCCTACGAGCAGTACTTC. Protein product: CASSGAIADRLPYEQYF.

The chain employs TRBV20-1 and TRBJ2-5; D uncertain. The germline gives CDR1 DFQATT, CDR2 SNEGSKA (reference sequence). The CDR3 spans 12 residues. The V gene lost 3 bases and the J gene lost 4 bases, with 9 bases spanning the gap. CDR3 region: CSASERGETQYF. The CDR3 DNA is TGCAGTGCTAGTGAGCGCGGAGAGACCCAGTACTTC.

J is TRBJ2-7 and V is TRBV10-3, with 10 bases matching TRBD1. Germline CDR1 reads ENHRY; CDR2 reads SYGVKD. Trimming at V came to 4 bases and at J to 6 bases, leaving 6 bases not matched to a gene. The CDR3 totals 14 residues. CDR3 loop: CAISGGTGAREQYF. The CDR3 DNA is TGTGCCATCAGTGGGGGGACAGGGGCGCGCGAGCAGTACTTC.

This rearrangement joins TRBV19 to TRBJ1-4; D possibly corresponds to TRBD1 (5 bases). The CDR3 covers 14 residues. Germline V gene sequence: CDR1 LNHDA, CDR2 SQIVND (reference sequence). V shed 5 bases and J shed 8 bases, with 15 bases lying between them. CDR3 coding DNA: TGTGCCAGTAGTTTGGGGGTCTCACGCGAAAAACTGTTTTTT. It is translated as CASSLGVSREKLFF.

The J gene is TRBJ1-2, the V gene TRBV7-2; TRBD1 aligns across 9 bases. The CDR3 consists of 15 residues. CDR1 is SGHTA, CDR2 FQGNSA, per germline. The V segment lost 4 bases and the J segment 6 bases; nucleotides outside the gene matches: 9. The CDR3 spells CASSSYRGQGDGYTF. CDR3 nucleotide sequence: TGTGCCAGCAGCTCGTACAGGGGGCAGGGGGATGGCTACACCTTC.